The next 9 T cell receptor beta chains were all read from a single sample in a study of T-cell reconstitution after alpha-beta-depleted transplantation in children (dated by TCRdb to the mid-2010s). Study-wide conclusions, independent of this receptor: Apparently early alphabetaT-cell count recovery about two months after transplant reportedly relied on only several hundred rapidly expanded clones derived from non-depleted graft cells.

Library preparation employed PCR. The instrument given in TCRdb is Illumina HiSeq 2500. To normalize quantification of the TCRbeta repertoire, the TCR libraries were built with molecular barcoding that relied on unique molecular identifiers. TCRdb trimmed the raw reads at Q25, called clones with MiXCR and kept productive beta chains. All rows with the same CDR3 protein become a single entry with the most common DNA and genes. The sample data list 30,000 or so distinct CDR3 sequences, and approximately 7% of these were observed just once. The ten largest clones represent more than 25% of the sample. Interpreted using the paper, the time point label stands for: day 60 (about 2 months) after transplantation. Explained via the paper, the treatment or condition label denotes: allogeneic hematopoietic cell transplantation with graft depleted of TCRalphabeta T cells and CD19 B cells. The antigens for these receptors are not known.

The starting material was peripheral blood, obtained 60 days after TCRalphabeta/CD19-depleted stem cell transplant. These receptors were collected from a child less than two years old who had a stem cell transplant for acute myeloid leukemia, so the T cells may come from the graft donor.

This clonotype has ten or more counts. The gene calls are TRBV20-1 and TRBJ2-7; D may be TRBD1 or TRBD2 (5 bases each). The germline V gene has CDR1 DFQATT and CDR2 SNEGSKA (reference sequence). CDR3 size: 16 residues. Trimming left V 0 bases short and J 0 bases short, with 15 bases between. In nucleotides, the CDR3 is TGCAGTGCTAGAGATTTTGGGACCGCTAGCTCCTACGAGCAGTACTTC. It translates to CSARDFGTASSYEQYF.

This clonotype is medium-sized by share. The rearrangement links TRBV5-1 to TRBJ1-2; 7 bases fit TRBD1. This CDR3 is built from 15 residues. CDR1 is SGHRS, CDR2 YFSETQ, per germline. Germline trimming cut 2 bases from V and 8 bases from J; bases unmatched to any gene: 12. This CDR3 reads CASSLYRDSRWGYTF. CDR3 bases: TGCGCCAGCAGCTTATATAGGGACAGTCGCTGGGGCTACACCTTC.

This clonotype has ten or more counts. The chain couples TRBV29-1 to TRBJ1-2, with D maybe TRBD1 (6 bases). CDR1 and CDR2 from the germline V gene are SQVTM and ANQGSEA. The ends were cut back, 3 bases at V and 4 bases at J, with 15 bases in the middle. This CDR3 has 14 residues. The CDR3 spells CSVESKGVGYGYTF. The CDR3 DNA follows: TGCAGCGTTGAGAGTAAGGGGGTAGGCTATGGCTACACCTTC.

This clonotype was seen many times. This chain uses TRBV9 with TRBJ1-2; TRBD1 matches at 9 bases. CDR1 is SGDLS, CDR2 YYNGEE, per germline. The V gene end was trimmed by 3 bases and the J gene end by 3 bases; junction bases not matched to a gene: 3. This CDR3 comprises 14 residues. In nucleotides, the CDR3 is TGTGCCAGCAGCGGGACAGGGGATCACTATGGCTACACCTTC. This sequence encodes CASSGTGDHYGYTF.

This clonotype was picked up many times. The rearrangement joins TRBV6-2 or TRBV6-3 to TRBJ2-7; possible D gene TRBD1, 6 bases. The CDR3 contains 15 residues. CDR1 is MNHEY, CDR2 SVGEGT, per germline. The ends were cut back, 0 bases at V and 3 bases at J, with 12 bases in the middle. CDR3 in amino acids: CASSYSRQGSYEQYF. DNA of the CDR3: TGTGCCAGCAGTTACTCGAGGCAGGGGAGCTACGAGCAGTACTTC.

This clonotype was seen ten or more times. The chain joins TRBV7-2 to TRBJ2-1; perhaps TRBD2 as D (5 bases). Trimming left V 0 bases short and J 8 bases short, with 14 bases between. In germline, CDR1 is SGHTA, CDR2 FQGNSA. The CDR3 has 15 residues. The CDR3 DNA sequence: TGTGCCAGCAGCTTAGCTCGCGGGTTAAGGGATGAGCAGTTCTTC. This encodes CASSLARGLRDEQFF.

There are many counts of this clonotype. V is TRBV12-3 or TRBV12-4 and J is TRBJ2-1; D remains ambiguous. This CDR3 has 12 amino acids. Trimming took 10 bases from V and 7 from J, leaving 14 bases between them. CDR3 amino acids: CATLRSLNEQFF. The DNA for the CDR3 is TGTGCCACTCTTAGAAGCCTGAATGAGCAGTTCTTC.

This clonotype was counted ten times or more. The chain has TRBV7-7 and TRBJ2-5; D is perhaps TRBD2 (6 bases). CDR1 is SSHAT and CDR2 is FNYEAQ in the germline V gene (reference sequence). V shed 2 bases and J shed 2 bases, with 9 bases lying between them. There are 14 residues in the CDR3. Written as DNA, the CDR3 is TGTGCCAGCAGCTTATACGCGGGGCAAGAGACCCAGTACTTC. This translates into CASSLYAGQETQYF. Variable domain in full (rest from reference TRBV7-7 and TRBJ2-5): GAGVSQSPRYKVTKRGQDVTLRCDPISSHATLYWYQQALGQGPEFLTYFNYEAQPDKSGLPSDRFSAERPEGSISTLTIQRTEQRDSAMYRCASSLYAGQETQYFGPGTRLLVL.

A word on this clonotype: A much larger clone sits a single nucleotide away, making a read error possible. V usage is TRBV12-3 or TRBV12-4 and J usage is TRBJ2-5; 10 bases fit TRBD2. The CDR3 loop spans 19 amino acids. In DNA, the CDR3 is TGTGCCATCAGTTTCATCCCTTACGGGACTAGCGCCTTCCAAGAGACCCAGTACTTC. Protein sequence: CAISFIPYGTSAFQETQYF.